Listed here are 2 T cell receptor beta chains from one sample, sequenced in a study of CXCR3-negative and CXCR3-positive naive CD8 T cells. The authors made the TRB cDNA libraries by 5' RACE using UMI labels. TCRdb reprocessed the 5' RACE reads, keeping one entry per CDR3 protein, no DNA. This repertoire comprises 35,000 to 45,000 distinct CDR3 sequences; its ten largest clones make up around 1.9%. Sequenced: naive CXCR3- CD8+ T cells from blood. Subset denoted: CD45RO-CCR7+CD27+CD95- naive CD8+ T cells lacking CXCR3 (TNR3-). The receptors come from a human donor in good health. Some clones in this sample may be carry-over from other donors' samples.

The CDR3 spells CASSSSGGVPRSPLHF. The J gene is TRBJ1-6, the V gene TRBV13. Germline CDR1 and CDR2: PRHDT and FYEKMQ (reference sequence). There are 16 residues in the CDR3.

The V call is TRBV25-1, the J call TRBJ1-1; lacking DNA, the TRBD1 call made by TCRdb goes unchecked. Germline V gene lookup returns CDR1 MGHDK and CDR2 SYGVNS. This CDR3 is 15 amino acids long. The CDR3: CASSPWGTGNTEAFF. The full variable domain, completed using reference TRBV25-1 and TRBJ1-1, is EADIYQTPRYLVIGTGKKITLECSQTMGHDKMYWYQQDPGMELHLIHYSYGVNSTEKGDLSSESTVSRIRTEHFPLTLESARPSHTSQYLCASSPWGTGNTEAFFGQGTRLTVV.